The 18 T cell receptor beta chains below were found in one sample sequenced in a study of OX40 agonist ivuxolimab in advanced cancers. Profiling relied on immunoSEQ multiplex PCR, and the TCRdb table lists in-frame clones only, not all of them. This table holds tens of thousands of clones, 80% to 85% found once. This specimen was CD4+ or CD8+ T cells sorted from blood, taken in a trial of the OX40 agonist ivuxolimab. Receptor source: an adult with an advanced solid tumor such as melanoma, head and neck, liver or kidney cancer.

Only one count was recorded for this clone. V usage is TRBV5-1 and J usage is TRBJ2-7; D unclear. Germline CDR1 is SGHRS and CDR2 is YFSETQ. Trimming took off 0 bases at V and 2 bases at J, with 9 bases between the two ends. The CDR3 is 14 residues long. CDR3 nucleotides: TGCGCCAGCAGCTTGGGTTCGGAAACCTACGAGCAGTACTTC. Translated, it gives CASSLGSETYEQYF.

In nucleotides, the CDR3 is TGTGCCAGCAGTTCACCATCGTATAGCTATGGCTACACCTTC. Its protein is CASSSPSYSYGYTF. The chain joins TRBV6-5 to TRBJ1-2; D gene ambiguous. This CDR3 spans 14 amino acids. Germline CDR1 reads MNHEY; CDR2 reads SVGAGI. Trimming pared 4 bases from V and 4 bases from J, leaving 13 bases between.

This clone was detected only once. This chain links TRBV4-1 with TRBJ2-5, with D uncertain. The CDR3 is 14 amino acids. CDR1 and CDR2 from the germline V gene are MGHRA and YSYEKL. V was pared by 2 bases and J by 2 bases, with 9 bases between. This chain's CDR3 is CASSQFLGQETQYF. The CDR3 DNA sequence: TGCGCCAGCAGCCAATTCCTAGGGCAAGAGACCCAGTACTTC.

This sequence joins TRBV11-1 and TRBJ2-1; maybe TRBD2 (6 bases). The germline gives CDR1 SGHAT, CDR2 FQDESV (reference sequence). Trimming cost V 4 bases and J 5 bases, with 15 bases left between them. The CDR3 runs to 15 residues. The CDR3 DNA reads as TGTGCCAGCAGCTCCCGGGGGAGGCGGCACAATGAGCAGTTCTTC. Residues: CASSSRGRRHNEQFF.

The chain links TRBV11-3 to TRBJ2-5; D gene ambiguous. The DNA matches TRBJ2-7 better at its end, which makes the J call doubtful. This CDR3 has 16 residues. Germline-derived CDR1 and CDR2 are SGHNT and YENEEA. The CDR3 DNA is TGTGCCAGCAGCTTAGGGTTCGGCGGTGGGGTCCACGAGCAGTACTTC. Translating gives CASSLGFGGGVHEQYF.

In this sample, this clone turned up a few times. This rearrangement joins TRBV7-9 to TRBJ1-2; D is uncertain. The length of the CDR3 is 11 residues. The ends were cut back, 7 bases at V and 8 bases at J, with 11 bases in the middle. In germline, CDR1 is SEHNR, CDR2 FQNEAQ (reference sequence). The CDR3 bases are TGTGCCAGCAATTACAGAGCCGGCTACACCTTC. Amino acids: CASNYRAGYTF.

Sample share makes this clone medium-sized. The chain couples TRBV4-3 to TRBJ1-6; D possibly corresponds to TRBD1 (6 bases). Germline assignment: CDR1 LGHNA and CDR2 YSLEER. CDR3 length: 15 residues. The V end lost 3 bases, the J end lost 8 bases, and 14 bases lay between the germline ends. The CDR3, as DNA: TGCGCCAGCAGCCAGACGGCGGGGGCCGATTCACCCCTCCACTTT. It translates to CASSQTAGADSPLHF.

V usage is TRBV6-5 and J usage is TRBJ1-1; 9 bases line up with TRBD1. The length of the CDR3 is 15 residues. The V segment lost 2 bases and the J segment 4 bases; nucleotides outside the gene matches: 5. Per germline, CDR1 MNHEY and CDR2 SVGAGI. CDR3 loop: CASSYPGQGSTEAFF. Here the CDR3 DNA reads TGTGCCAGCAGTTACCCGGGACAGGGAAGCACTGAAGCTTTCTTT.

The chain combines TRBV29-1 with TRBJ2-1, with TRBD2 matching over 8 bases. In germline, CDR1 is SQVTM, CDR2 ANQGSEA. V was pared by 1 base and J by 1 base, with 3 bases of the junction left unmatched. The CDR3 extends over 15 amino acids. CDR3 nucleotides: TGCAGCGTTGAAGCGGGGGGGCTGTCCTACAATGAGCAGTTCTTC. Translated, it gives CSVEAGGLSYNEQFF.

The gene calls are TRBV30 and TRBJ2-3, with TRBD2 matching 8 bases. V was clipped by 2 bases and J by 2 bases; unmatched bases: 9. There are 16 residues in the CDR3. The V gene's germline CDR1 is GTSNPN and CDR2 SVGIG (reference sequence). The CDR3 nucleotides read TGTGCCTGGAGTCCCGGTCTAGCGGGTTTCACAGATACGCAGTATTTT. Translation gives CAWSPGLAGFTDTQYF.

This clone was counted between two and nine times. The J gene is TRBJ1-4, the V gene TRBV30; D gene uncertain. V was cut by 0 bases and J by 7 bases, with 18 bases left in between. This CDR3 spans 16 amino acids. The germline CDR1 and CDR2 sequences are GTSNPN and SVGIG (reference sequence). The CDR3 here is CAWSVGGQAEREKLFF. The CDR3, as DNA: TGTGCCTGGAGTGTAGGAGGGCAGGCTGAGCGTGAAAAACTGTTTTTT.

This clone was recorded once. The chain joins TRBV21-1 to TRBJ2-7; TRBD1, the D gene given by the table, was not confirmed from the DNA. TRBV21-1 is marked as a pseudogene. This CDR3 is built from 14 residues. The CDR3 sequence: CASSKQGTTNEQYF. The CDR3 DNA follows: TGTGCCAGCAGCAAACAGGGTACCACGAACGAGCAGTACTTC.

This clone was recorded only once. The rearrangement uses TRBV7-2 and TRBJ2-1; 7 bases map to TRBD1. CDR1 and CDR2 (germline): SGHTA, FQGNSA. Losses at the gene ends were 5 bases for V and 6 bases for J; bases not matched to a gene: 13. The length of the CDR3 is 16 residues. CDR3 protein: CASSRSGTAKGNEQFF. In DNA form, the CDR3 reads TGTGCCAGCAGCCGTTCAGGGACAGCAAAGGGCAATGAGCAGTTCTTC.

The chain couples TRBV6-5 to TRBJ1-1, with a possible D match to TRBD1 (6 bases). Trimming shortened V by 5 bases and J by 1 base, and 14 bases separated the two germline ends. Germline V gene lookup returns CDR1 MNHEY and CDR2 SVGAGI. The length of the CDR3 is 15 residues. The CDR3 DNA sequence: TGTGCCAGCAGTAGGCCGGGACAATCGAACACTGAAGCTTTCTTT. Protein: CASSRPGQSNTEAFF.

The genes are TRBV7-2 and TRBJ2-7; maybe TRBD2 (6 bases). This CDR3 has 14 residues. From germline, CDR1 is SGHTA and CDR2 FQGNSA. V lost 1 base to trimming and J lost 5 bases, with 12 bases between them. The CDR3 protein is CASSLVWRGHEQYF. CDR3 in DNA: TGTGCCAGCAGCTTAGTCTGGAGGGGCCACGAGCAGTACTTC. Supplemented by reference TRBV7-2 and TRBJ2-7, the full variable domain reads GAGVSQSPSNKVTEKGKDVELRCDPISGHTALYWYRQSLGQGLEFLIYFQGNSAPDKSGLPSDRFSAERTGGSVSTLTIQRTQQEDSAVYLCASSLVWRGHEQYFGPGTRLTVT.

This clone showed up just once. CDR3 bases: TGTGCCAGCAGTTCGGGACAGGGGTCCGTCTTTAATCAGCCCCAGCATTTT. Encoded protein: CASSSGQGSVFNQPQHF. The V gene is TRBV27, the J gene TRBJ1-5; 10 bases are a match to TRBD1. Germline lookup yields CDR1 MNHEY and CDR2 SMNVEV (reference sequence). V gave up 4 bases and J gave up 4 bases; unmatched junction bases: 10. This CDR3 region has 17 residues.

The V and J genes are TRBV6-5 and TRBJ1-3; 7 bases align to TRBD1. Unmatched junction bases numbered 6, after V lost 6 bases and J lost 4 bases. CDR3 length: 14 residues. Germline loops: CDR1 MNHEY, CDR2 SVGAGI. The CDR3 DNA sequence: TGTGCCAGCAGCCTCAGGGGGGGCGGAAACACCATATATTTT. Amino acids: CASSLRGGGNTIYF.

J is TRBJ2-7 and V is TRBV15, with D unresolved. The CDR3 covers 15 residues. Trimming shortened V by 1 base and J by 2 bases, and 12 bases separated the two germline ends. The germline CDR1 and CDR2 sequences are LNHNV and YYDKDF (reference sequence). CDR3 residues: CATSRAAQEPYEQYF. CDR3 bases: TGTGCCACCAGCAGAGCGGCTCAGGAGCCCTACGAGCAGTACTTC.